Below, 8 T cell receptor beta chains from the same sample are listed, as sequenced in a study of cytomegalovirus exposure and HLA in healthy donors. PCR was performed using 60 Vbeta and 13 Jbeta primers. The method was immunoSEQ multiplex PCR; TCRdb's version includes in-frame clones alone and lacks a portion of them. The sample carries fewer than 200,000 clones, almost 80% recorded once. Sequencing was carried out using PBMCs. The receptors were gathered from a man aged 40-49 years in good health and CMV-seropositive.

The chain recombines TRBV6-1 with TRBJ1-5, with D possibly being TRBD1 (6 bases). V dropped 4 bases and J dropped 5 bases, with 18 bases sitting between them. CDR1 is MNHNS, CDR2 SASEGT, per germline. The length of the CDR3 is 16 residues. In DNA, the CDR3 is TGTGCCAGCAGTGGCCAGCTAAACAGGGCCGATCAGCCCCAGCATTTT. Translating it yields CASSGQLNRADQPQHF.

This clone was detected a few times. This chain links TRBV9 with TRBJ2-7; the match to TRBD1 covers 7 bases. The J segment lost 6 bases and the V segment lost 9 bases, leaving 12 bases of the junction unmatched. CDR1 is SGDLS and CDR2 is YYNGEE in the germline V gene. The CDR3 runs 13 residues. CDR3 sequence (DNA): TGTGCCAACCCGAGGGGGCTCCGGGGCGAGCAGTACTTC. It translates to CANPRGLRGEQYF.

This clone was recorded a few times. This same CDR3 is encoded by further DNA sequences in the sample. The chain is built from TRBV5-1 and TRBJ2-7; D may be TRBD1 (6 bases). CDR1 SGHRS and CDR2 YFSETQ come from the germline V gene. V lost 4 bases and J lost 2, with 13 bases in between. This CDR3 is 14 amino acids long. The CDR3, as DNA: TGCGCCAGCAGCCCCGACAGGTTGCCCTACGAGCAGTACTTC. Amino acid sequence: CASSPDRLPYEQYF.

The rearrangement links TRBV14 to TRBJ2-7; D not certain. CDR1 is SGHDN and CDR2 is FVKESK in the germline V gene. The CDR3 spans 15 residues. V gave up 1 base and J gave up 3 bases, with 13 bases separating them. In DNA form, the CDR3 reads TGTGCCAGCAGCCAAGGACTCGGCAGTTTCTACGAGCAGTACTTC. This sequence encodes CASSQGLGSFYEQYF.

V and J are TRBV7-3 and TRBJ2-7, with D possibly TRBD2 on 7 matching bases. This CDR3 has 15 amino acids. V lost 0 bases to trimming and J lost 2 bases, with 11 bases between them. Germline V gene data show CDR1 as SGHTA and CDR2 as FQGTGA. CDR3 nucleotides: TGTGCCAGCAGCTTAACTGGGGGGGCTGCCTACGAGCAGTACTTC. Residues: CASSLTGGAAYEQYF. The full variable domain, with the rest looked up from reference TRBV7-3 and TRBJ2-7, is GAGVSQTPSNKVTEKGKYVELRCDPISGHTALYWYRQSLGQGPEFLIYFQGTGAADDSGLPNDRFFAVRPEGSVSTLKIQRTERGDSAVYLCASSLTGGAAYEQYFGPGTRLTVT.

J is TRBJ2-3 and V is TRBV27; D gene ambiguous. Germline V CDR1 and CDR2: MNHEY, SMNVEV (reference sequence). This CDR3 spans 12 amino acids. V gave up 5 bases and J gave up 6 bases, with 9 bases separating them. The CDR3, as DNA: TGTGCCAGCAGTATCGGCGGCGATACGCAGTATTTT. Its translation: CASSIGGDTQYF.

The rearrangement links TRBV5-4 to TRBJ2-1; 7 bases are a match to TRBD2. CDR1 is SGHNT and CDR2 is YYREEE in the germline V gene (reference sequence). CDR3 length: 14 amino acids. V shed 3 bases, J shed 6 bases, and the junction held 6 bases outside the gene matches. Here the CDR3 reads CASSWAGAGNEQFF. The CDR3 region has the DNA TGTGCCAGCAGCTGGGCGGGAGCAGGCAATGAGCAGTTCTTC.

The chain joins TRBV28 to TRBJ2-1; TRBD2 agrees at 8 bases. The CDR3 covers 16 residues. Trimming cost V 3 bases and J 8 bases; bases outside gene matches: 12. Germline values: CDR1 MDHEN, CDR2 SYDVKM. Written as DNA, the CDR3 is TGTGCCAGCAGTTTCCTTGGGGGACTAGGTATCGATGAGCAGTTCTTC. It is translated as CASSFLGGLGIDEQFF.